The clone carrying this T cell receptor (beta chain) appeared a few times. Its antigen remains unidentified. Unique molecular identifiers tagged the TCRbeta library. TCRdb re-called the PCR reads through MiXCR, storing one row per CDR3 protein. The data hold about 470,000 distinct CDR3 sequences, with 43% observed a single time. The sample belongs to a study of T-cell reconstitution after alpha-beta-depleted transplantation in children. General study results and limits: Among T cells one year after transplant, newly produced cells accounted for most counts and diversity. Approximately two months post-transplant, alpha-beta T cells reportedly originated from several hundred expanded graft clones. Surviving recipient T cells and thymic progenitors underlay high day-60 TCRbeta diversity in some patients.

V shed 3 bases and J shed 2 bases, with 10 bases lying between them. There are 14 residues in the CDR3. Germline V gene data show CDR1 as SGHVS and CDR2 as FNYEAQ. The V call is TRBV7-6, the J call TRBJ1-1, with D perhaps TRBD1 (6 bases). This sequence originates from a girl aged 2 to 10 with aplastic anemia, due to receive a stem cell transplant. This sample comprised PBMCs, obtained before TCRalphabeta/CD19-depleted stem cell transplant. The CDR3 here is CASSFYRENTEAFF. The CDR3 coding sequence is TGTGCCAGCAGCTTTTACAGGGAAAACACTGAAGCTTTCTTT.